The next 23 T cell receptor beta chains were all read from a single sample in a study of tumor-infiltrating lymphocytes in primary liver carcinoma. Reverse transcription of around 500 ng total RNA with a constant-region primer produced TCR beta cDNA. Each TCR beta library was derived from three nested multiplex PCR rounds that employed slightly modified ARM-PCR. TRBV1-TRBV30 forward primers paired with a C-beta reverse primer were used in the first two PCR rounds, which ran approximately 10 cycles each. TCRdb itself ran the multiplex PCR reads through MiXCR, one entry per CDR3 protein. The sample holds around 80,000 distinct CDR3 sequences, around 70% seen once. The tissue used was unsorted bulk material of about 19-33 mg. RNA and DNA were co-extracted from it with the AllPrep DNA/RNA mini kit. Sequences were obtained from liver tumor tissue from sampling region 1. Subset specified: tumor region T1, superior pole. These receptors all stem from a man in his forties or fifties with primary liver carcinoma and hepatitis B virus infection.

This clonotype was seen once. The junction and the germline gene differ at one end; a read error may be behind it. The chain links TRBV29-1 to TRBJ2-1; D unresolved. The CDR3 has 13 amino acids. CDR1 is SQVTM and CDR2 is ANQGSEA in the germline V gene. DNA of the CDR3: TGCAGCGTTGAAGGGAAGGTGGGGAATGAGCAGCTCTTC. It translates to CSVEGKVGNEQLF.

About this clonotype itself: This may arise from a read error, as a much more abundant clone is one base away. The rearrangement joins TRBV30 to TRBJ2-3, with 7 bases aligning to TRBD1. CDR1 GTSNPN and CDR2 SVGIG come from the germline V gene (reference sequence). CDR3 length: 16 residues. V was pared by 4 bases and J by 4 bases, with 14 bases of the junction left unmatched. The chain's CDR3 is CAWKAIDRARADTQYF. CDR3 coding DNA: TGTGCCTGGAAAGCAATCGACAGGGCAAGGGCAGATACGCAGTATTTT.

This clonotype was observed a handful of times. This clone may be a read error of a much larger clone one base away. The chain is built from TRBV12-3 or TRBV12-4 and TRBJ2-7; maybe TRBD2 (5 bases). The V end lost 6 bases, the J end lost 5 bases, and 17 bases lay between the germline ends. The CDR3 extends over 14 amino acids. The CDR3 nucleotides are TGTGCCAGCAGCCTTGTACATAGCGACCACGAGCAGTACTTC. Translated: CASSLVHSDHEQYF.

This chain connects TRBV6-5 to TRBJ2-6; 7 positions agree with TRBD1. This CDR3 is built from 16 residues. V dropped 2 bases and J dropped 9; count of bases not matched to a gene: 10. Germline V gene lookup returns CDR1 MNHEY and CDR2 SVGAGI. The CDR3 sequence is CASSYLKGARVNVLTF. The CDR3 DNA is TGTGCCAGCAGTTACCTGAAGGGGGCCAGGGTCAACGTCCTGACTTTC.

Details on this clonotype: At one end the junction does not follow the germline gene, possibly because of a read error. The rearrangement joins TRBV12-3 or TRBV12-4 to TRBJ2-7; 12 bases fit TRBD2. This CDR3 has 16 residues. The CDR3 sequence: CACEPGLAGSYYDQYF. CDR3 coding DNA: TGTGCCTGCGAACCGGGACTAGCGGGCAGCTACTACGATCAGTACTTC.

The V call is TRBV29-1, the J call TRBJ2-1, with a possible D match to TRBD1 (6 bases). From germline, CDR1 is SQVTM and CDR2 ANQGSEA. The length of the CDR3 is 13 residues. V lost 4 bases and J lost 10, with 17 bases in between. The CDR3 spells CSVVTGTSKEQFF. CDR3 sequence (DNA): TGCAGCGTTGTAACAGGGACCTCAAAAGAGCAGTTCTTC.

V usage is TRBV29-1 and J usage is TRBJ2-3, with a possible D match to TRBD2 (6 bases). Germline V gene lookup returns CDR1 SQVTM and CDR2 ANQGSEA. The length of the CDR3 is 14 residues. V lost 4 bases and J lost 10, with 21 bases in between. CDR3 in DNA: TGCAGCGTTGTTCAGGGCACTAGCTCATATGCGCAGTATTTT. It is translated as CSVVQGTSSYAQYF.

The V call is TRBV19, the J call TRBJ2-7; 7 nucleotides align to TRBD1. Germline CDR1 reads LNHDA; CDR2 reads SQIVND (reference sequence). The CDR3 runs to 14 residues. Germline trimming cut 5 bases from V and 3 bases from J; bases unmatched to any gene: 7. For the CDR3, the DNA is TGTGCCAGTAGTCCAATCGGACAGGTCTACGAGCAGTACTTC. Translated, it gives CASSPIGQVYEQYF.

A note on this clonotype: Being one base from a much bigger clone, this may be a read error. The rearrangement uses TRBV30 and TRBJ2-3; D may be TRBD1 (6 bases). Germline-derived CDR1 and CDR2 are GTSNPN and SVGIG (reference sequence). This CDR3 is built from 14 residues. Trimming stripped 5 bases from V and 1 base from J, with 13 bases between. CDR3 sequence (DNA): TGTGCCTGGTGTAAGGCAGGGGGCACAGATACGCAGTATTTT. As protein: CAWCKAGGTDTQYF.

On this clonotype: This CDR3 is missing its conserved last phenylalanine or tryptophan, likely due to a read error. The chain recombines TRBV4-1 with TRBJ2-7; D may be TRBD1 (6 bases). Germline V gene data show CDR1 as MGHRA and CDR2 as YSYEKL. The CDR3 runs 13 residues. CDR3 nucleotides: TGCGCCAGTAGCCAAGCTGCGACAGGCGAGCAGTACTTA. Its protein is CASSQAATGEQYL.

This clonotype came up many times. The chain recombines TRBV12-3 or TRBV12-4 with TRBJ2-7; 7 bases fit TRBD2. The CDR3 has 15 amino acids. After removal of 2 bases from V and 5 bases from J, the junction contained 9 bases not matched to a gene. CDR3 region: CASSLSGIVPHEQYF. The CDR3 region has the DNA TGTGCCAGCAGTTTAAGCGGGATTGTCCCCCACGAGCAGTACTTC.

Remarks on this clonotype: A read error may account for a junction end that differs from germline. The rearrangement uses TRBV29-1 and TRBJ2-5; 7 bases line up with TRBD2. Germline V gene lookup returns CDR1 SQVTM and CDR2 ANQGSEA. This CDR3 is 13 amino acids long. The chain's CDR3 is CSVGGRAAETQSF. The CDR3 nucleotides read TGCAGCGTTGGTGGGAGGGCTGCTGAGACCCAATCCTTC.

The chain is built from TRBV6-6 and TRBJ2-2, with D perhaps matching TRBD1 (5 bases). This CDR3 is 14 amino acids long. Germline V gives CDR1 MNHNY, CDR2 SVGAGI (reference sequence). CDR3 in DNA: TGTGCTGGTCGAGGACGGACAAACACCGGGGAGCTGTTTTTT. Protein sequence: CAGRGRTNTGELFF.

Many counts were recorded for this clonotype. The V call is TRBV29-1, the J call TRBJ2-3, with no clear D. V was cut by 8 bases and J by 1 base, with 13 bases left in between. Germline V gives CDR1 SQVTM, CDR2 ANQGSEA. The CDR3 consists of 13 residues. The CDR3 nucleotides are TGCAGCCGGTGTCCTGGGGGCACAGATACGCAGTATTTT. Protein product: CSRCPGGTDTQYF.

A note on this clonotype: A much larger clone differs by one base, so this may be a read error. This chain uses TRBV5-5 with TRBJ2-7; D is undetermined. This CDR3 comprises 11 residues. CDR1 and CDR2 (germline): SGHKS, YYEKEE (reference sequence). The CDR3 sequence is CSSSLLGKQYF. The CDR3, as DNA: TGTTCCAGCAGCTTGTTGGGAAAGCAGTACTTC.

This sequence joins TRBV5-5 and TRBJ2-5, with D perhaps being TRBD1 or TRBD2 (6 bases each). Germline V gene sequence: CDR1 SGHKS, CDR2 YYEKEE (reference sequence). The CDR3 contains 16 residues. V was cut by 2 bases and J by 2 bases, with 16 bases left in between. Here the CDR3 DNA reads TGTGCCAGCAGCTTACTGCGCCAGGGGAGGCAAGAGACCCAGTACTTC. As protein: CASSLLRQGRQETQYF.

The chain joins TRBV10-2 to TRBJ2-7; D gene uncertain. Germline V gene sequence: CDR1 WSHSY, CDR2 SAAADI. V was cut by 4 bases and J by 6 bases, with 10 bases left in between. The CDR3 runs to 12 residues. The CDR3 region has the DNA TGCGCCAGCAGTGGTTGCGTCAGCGAGCAGTACTTC. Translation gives CASSGCVSEQYF.

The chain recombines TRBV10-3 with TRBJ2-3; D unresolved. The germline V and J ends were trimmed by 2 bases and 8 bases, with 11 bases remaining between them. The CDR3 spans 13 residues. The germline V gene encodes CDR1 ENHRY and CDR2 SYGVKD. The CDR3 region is CAISEARARTQYF. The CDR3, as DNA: TGTGCCATCAGTGAGGCTAGGGCCCGTACGCAGTATTTT.

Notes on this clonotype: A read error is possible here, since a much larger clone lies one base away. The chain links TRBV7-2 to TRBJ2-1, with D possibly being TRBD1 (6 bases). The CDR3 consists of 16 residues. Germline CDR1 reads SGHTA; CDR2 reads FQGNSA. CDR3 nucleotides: TGTGCCAACAGCTTAGAGGGCAGGCAGGGGTTCAATGAGCAGTTCTTC. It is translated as CANSLEGRQGFNEQFF. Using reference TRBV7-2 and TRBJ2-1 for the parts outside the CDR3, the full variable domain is GAGVSQSPSNKVTEKGKDVELRCDPISGHTALYWYRQSLGQGLEFLIYFQGNSAPDKSGLPSDRFSAERTGGSVSTLTIQRTQQEDSAVYLCANSLEGRQGFNEQFFGPGTRLTVL.

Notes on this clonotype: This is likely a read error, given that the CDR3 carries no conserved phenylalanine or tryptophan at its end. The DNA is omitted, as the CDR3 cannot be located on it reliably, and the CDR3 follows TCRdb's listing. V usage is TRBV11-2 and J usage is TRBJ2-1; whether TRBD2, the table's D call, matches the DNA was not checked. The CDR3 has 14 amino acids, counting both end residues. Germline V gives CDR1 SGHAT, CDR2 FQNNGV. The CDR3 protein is CASSSMLESNEQLL.

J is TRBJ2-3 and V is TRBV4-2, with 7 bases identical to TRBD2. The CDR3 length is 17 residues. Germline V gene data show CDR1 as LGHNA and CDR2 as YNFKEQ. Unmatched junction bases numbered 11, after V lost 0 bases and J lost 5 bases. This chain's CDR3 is CASSQDEGAGLVDTQYF. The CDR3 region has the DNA TGTGCCAGCAGCCAAGATGAGGGAGCGGGATTGGTAGATACGCAGTATTTT.

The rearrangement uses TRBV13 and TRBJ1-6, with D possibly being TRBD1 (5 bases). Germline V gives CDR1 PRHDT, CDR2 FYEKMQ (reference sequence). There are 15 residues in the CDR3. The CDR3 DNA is TGTGCGAGCTGCTTATATGGGGGCTATAATTCACCCCTCCACTTT. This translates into CASCLYGGYNSPLHF.

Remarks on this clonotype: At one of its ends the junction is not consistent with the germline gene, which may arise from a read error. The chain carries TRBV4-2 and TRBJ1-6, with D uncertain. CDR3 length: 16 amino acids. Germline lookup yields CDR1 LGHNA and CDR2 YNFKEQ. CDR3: CASSQGHREYNSTLHF. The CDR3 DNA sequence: TGTGCCAGCAGTCAAGGTCATAGGGAATATAATTCAACCCTCCACTTT.